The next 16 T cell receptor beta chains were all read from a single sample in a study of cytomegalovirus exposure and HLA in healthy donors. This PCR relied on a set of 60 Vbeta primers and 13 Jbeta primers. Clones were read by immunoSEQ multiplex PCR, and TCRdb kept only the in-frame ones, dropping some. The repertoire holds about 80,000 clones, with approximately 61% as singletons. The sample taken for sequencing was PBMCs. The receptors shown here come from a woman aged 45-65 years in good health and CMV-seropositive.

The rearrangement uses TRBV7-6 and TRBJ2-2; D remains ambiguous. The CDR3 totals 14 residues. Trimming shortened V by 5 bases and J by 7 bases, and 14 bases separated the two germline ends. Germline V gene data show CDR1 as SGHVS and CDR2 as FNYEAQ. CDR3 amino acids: CASSLGSEIGELFF. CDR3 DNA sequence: TGTGCCAGCAGCCTTGGGTCGGAGATCGGGGAGCTGTTTTTT.

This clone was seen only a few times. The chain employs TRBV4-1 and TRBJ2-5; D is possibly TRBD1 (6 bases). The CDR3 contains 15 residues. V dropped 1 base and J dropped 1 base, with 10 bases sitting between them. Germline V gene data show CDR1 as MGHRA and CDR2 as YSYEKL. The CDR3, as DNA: TGCGCCAGCAGCCAAGCCATCAGGGGCCAAGAGACCCAGTACTTC. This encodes CASSQAIRGQETQYF.

The CDR3 sequence is CASIGGTPTGEGYTF. The CDR3 DNA follows: TGTGCCAGCATCGGCGGGACCCCGACAGGGGAGGGCTACACCTTC. V usage is TRBV6-5 and J usage is TRBJ1-2; 8 bases align to TRBD1. The CDR3 is 15 amino acids. V was pared by 7 bases and J by 8 bases, with 15 bases of the junction left unmatched. CDR1 and CDR2 (germline): MNHEY, SVGAGI.

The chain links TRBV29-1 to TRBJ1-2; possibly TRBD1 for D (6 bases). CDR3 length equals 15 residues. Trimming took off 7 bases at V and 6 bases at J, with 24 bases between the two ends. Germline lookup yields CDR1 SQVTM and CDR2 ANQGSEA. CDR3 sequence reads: CSALAYAGASDGYTF. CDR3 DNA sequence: TGCAGCGCCTTGGCCTACGCGGGGGCCTCGGATGGCTACACCTTC.

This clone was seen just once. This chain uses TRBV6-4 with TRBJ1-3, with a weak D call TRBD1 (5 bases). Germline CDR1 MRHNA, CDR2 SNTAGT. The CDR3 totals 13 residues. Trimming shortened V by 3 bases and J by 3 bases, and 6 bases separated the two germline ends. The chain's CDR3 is CASSEQDGNTIYF. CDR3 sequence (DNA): TGTGCCAGCAGTGAACAGGATGGAAACACCATATATTTT.

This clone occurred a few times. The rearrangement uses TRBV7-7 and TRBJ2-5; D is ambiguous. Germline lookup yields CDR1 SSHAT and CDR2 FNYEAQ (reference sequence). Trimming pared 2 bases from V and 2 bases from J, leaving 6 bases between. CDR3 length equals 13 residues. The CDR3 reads CASSLTVQETQYF. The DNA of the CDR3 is TGTGCCAGCAGCTTAACAGTACAAGAGACCCAGTACTTC.

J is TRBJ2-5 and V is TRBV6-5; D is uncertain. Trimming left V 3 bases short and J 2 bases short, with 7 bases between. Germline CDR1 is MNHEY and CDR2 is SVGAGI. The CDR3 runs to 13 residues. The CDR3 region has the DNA TGTGCCAGCAGTTATAACTTACAAGAGACCCAGTACTTC. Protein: CASSYNLQETQYF.

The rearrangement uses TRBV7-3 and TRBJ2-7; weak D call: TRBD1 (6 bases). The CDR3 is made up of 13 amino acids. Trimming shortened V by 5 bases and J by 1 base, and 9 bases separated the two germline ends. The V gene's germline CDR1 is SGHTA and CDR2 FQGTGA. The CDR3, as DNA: TGTGCCAGCAGCCGAACAGGGTCCTACGAGCAGTACTTC. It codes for CASSRTGSYEQYF.

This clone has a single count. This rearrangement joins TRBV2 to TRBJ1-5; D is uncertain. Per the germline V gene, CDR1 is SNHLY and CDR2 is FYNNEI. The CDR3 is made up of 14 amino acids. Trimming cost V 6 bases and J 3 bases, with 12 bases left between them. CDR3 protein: CASRDNSLNQPQHF. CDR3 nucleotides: TGTGCCAGCAGAGATAACAGCCTCAATCAGCCCCAGCATTTT.

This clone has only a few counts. The CDR3 coding sequence is TGTGCCAGCAGGGAAACGGGACAAATCCCGCTGCCCCTCCACTTT. This gives the protein CASRETGQIPLPLHF. This rearrangement joins TRBV27 to TRBJ1-6; D might be TRBD1 (6 bases). The CDR3 loop spans 15 amino acids. Germline CDR1 reads MNHEY; CDR2 reads SMNVEV (reference sequence). The ends were cut back, 6 bases at V and 13 bases at J, with 22 bases in the middle.

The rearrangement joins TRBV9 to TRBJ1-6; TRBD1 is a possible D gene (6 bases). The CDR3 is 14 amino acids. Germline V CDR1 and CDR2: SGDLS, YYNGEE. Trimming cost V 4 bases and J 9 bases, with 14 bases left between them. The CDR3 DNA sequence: TGTGCCAGCAGCAGAGACAGGTCAGGTTCACCCCTCCACTTT. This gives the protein CASSRDRSGSPLHF.

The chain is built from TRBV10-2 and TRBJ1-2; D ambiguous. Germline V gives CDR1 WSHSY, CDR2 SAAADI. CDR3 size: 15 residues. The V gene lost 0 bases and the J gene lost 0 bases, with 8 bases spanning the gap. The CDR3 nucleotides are TGCGCCAGCAGTGAGTCTGAGACATCTAACTATGGCTACACCTTC. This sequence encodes CASSESETSNYGYTF.

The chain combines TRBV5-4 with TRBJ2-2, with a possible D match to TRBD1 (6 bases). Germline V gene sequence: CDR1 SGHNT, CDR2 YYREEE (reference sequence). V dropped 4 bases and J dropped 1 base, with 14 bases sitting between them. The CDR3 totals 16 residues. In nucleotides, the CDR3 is TGTGCCAGCAGCCAGCCAGGGGTCGAGAACACCGGGGAGCTGTTTTTT. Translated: CASSQPGVENTGELFF.

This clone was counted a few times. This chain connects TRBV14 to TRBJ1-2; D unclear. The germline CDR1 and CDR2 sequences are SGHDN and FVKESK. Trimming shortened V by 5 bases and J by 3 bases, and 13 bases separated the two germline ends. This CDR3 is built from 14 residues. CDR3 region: CASSSGRWYYGYTF. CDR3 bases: TGTGCCAGCAGCAGCGGACGATGGTACTATGGCTACACCTTC.

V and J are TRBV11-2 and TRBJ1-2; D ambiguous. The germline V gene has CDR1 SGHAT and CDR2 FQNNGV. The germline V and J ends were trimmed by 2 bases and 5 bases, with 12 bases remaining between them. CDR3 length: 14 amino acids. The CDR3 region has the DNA TGTGCCAGCAGCTTAATGGAGGACTCGTATGGCTACACCTTC. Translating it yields CASSLMEDSYGYTF.

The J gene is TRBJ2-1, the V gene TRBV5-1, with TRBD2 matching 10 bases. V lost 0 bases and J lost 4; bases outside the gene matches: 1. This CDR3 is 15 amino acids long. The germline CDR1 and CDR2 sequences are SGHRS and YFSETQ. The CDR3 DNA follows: TGCGCCAGCAGCTTGGAAGCGGGGGGGTACAATGAGCAGTTCTTC. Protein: CASSLEAGGYNEQFF.